The 30 T cell receptor beta chains below come from one sample, sequenced in a study of regulatory T cells in long-lasting Graves disease. Time point of the sample: persistent/refractory GD, antithyroid drugs over 5 years with positive TRAb. The TCR library was prepared using RNA isolated from PBMCs. In building TCR beta libraries, iRepertoire HTBI primers were used together with Arm-PCR of CDR3 regions. One entry per CDR3 protein, called by TCRdb with MiXCR from the multiplex PCR reads. The top ten hold about 42% of the sample, which has hundreds of thousands of distinct CDR3 sequences, 30% seen once. Sequencing was performed on peripheral blood mononuclear cells (PBMCs), taken when the disease was refractory, from a patient treated with antithyroid drugs. These receptors originate from a female donor with Graves disease.

J is TRBJ2-2 and V is TRBV3-1, with unresolved D. The germline V gene encodes CDR1 LGHDT and CDR2 YNNKEL (reference sequence). Trimming pared 0 bases from V and 5 bases from J, leaving 7 bases between. The length of the CDR3 is 14 residues. The CDR3, as DNA: TGTGCCAGCAGCCAAGATCGACGGACCGGGGAGCTGTTTTTT. Amino acids: CASSQDRRTGELFF.

Concerning this clonotype: This likely came from a read error, as a far larger clone is one base away. This rearrangement joins TRBV13 to TRBJ1-1; D is unclear. The CDR3 is made up of 13 amino acids. In germline, CDR1 is PRHDT, CDR2 FYEKMQ (reference sequence). The CDR3 DNA sequence: TGTGCCAGCAGCTTAGAGGCGAACACTGAAGCTCTCTTT. It specifies CASSLEANTEALF.

The J gene is TRBJ2-3, the V gene TRBV2, with 8 bases aligning to TRBD1. The CDR3 is made up of 14 amino acids. The germline V gene has CDR1 SNHLY and CDR2 FYNNEI. The trim removed 5 bases at V and 2 bases at J, leaving 3 bases unmatched. CDR3 in amino acids: CASSLQGVTDTQYF. Here the CDR3 DNA reads TGTGCCAGCAGTCTACAGGGGGTCACAGATACGCAGTATTTT.

The rearrangement joins TRBV27 to TRBJ1-1; no clear D. Trimming removed 2 bases from V and 1 base from J, with 11 bases in between. The CDR3 spans 15 residues. CDR1 and CDR2 (germline): MNHEY, SMNVEV (reference sequence). DNA for the CDR3: TGTGCCAGCAGTTTAGGTCCCCAGCAGAACACTGAAGCTTTCTTT. The encoded protein is CASSLGPQQNTEAFF.

This clonotype was detected ten times or more. Here the CDR3 DNA reads TGTGCCAGCAGGAGAGTCGAGTTGTCCGGGGAGCTGTTTTTT. It encodes CASRRVELSGELFF. The V and J genes are TRBV6-1 and TRBJ2-2; D remains ambiguous. CDR1 is MNHNS and CDR2 is SASEGT in the germline V gene. V lost 6 bases, J lost 6 bases, and 14 bases lay in between. The CDR3 loop spans 14 amino acids.

Only a few counts were recorded for this clonotype. V usage is TRBV5-1 and J usage is TRBJ1-6; D call uncertain. This CDR3 has 13 residues. The V and J ends lost 0 bases and 9 bases respectively, with 7 bases between them. In germline, CDR1 is SGHRS, CDR2 YFSETQ. The CDR3 nucleotides are TGCGCCAGCAGCTTGGAGAGAGGTTCACCCCTCCACTTT. Encoded protein: CASSLERGSPLHF.

This clonotype was counted many times. The chain is built from TRBV12-3 or TRBV12-4 and TRBJ1-4; no firm D call. V was cut by 1 base and J by 2 bases, with 2 bases left in between. The CDR3 loop spans 13 amino acids. CDR3 in amino acids: CASSLGTNEKLFF. The CDR3 region has the DNA TGTGCCAGCAGTTTAGGCACTAATGAAAAACTGTTTTTT.

The rearrangement joins TRBV7-3 to TRBJ2-7; possibly TRBD1 or TRBD2 for D (5 bases each). The V gene's germline CDR1 is SGHTA and CDR2 FQGTGA. The CDR3 is made up of 12 amino acids. Between the trimmed V and J ends, which lost 5 bases and 12 bases, there was a span of 17 bases. CDR3 in amino acids: CASSESGQGPYF. In DNA, the CDR3 is TGTGCCAGCAGCGAATCTGGCCAGGGACCGTACTTC.

This clonotype has only a few counts. The genes are TRBV5-4 and TRBJ1-2, with D possibly TRBD1 on 5 matching bases. V lost 0 bases and J 4 bases, leaving 13 bases between the germline ends. Germline-derived CDR1 and CDR2 are SGHNT and YYREEE (reference sequence). The CDR3 runs to 15 residues. CDR3 amino acids: CASSLVARAGYGYTF. The CDR3 coding sequence is TGTGCCAGCAGCTTGGTCGCCAGGGCTGGCTATGGCTACACCTTC.

This clonotype has a count of ten or more. The rearrangement links TRBV2 to TRBJ1-2, with D perhaps TRBD1 (6 bases). This CDR3 contains 14 residues. Trimming took off 4 bases at V and 8 bases at J, with 17 bases between the two ends. Germline V lookup: CDR1 SNHLY, CDR2 FYNNEI. The CDR3 DNA is TGTGCCAGCAGTGGGGGTGATGTGGGGGCCGGCTACACCTTC. It encodes CASSGGDVGAGYTF.

This sequence joins TRBV28 and TRBJ2-7, with D uncertain. This CDR3 has 9 amino acids. Per germline, CDR1 MDHEN and CDR2 SYDVKM. Trimming took 8 bases from V and 12 from J, leaving 11 bases between them. Here the CDR3 reads CASGAPRYF. The CDR3 bases are TGTGCCAGCGGAGCACCGCGGTACTTC.

This clonotype turned up a few times. This rearrangement joins TRBV28 to TRBJ1-6, with D tentatively TRBD1 (6 bases). The CDR3 has 17 amino acids. Germline V CDR1 and CDR2: MDHEN, SYDVKM. The V gene lost 2 bases and the J gene lost 8 bases, with 19 bases spanning the gap. This CDR3 is CASSLRTGNPRDSPLHF. The CDR3 DNA is TGTGCCAGCAGTTTACGCACAGGGAATCCAAGGGATTCACCCCTCCACTTT.

This clonotype was picked up a small number of times. V is TRBV27 and J is TRBJ1-1; TRBD1 matches 8 bases. The CDR3 runs to 18 residues. Germline CDR1 and CDR2: MNHEY and SMNVEV (reference sequence). The V gene end was trimmed by 5 bases and the J gene end by 4 bases; junction bases not matched to a gene: 18. CDR3 sequence (DNA): TGTGCCAGCAGTGCTAGCCCGGGGACAGGCGCTTTGAGCACTGAAGCTTTCTTT. The encoded protein is CASSASPGTGALSTEAFF.

The sample holds many counts of this clonotype. This chain connects TRBV2 to TRBJ1-1; D not certain. V was trimmed by 10 bases and J by 1 base, leaving 13 bases between them. CDR1 SNHLY and CDR2 FYNNEI come from the germline V gene. The CDR3 contains 13 residues. The chain's CDR3 is CATSWRANTEAFF. The CDR3 DNA follows: TGTGCCACCTCTTGGAGGGCGAACACTGAAGCTTTCTTT.

There are many counts of this clonotype. The rearrangement uses TRBV6-1 and TRBJ1-1, with a tentative D call TRBD1 (6 bases). V lost 7 bases and J lost 1, with 10 bases in between. CDR3 length: 13 residues. Germline V CDR1 and CDR2: MNHNS, SASEGT. The CDR3 region is CASTPGQNTEAFF. The CDR3 DNA reads as TGTGCCAGCACCCCGGGACAGAACACTGAAGCTTTCTTT.

This clonotype has at least ten counts. The rearrangement joins TRBV6-1 to TRBJ1-1; TRBD1 matches 8 bases. This CDR3 has 14 residues. V lost 4 bases, J lost 6 bases, and 7 bases stayed unmatched. Germline V lookup: CDR1 MNHNS, CDR2 SASEGT. CDR3 residues: CASSGGTGRPEAFF. The CDR3 DNA is TGTGCCAGCAGTGGTGGGACAGGCAGACCTGAAGCTTTCTTT.

This rearrangement joins TRBV13 to TRBJ2-1, with D unresolved. Trimming took off 2 bases at V and 10 bases at J, with 9 bases between the two ends. The CDR3 has 12 residues. The germline V gene encodes CDR1 PRHDT and CDR2 FYEKMQ (reference sequence). This CDR3 is CASSLISGEQFF. The DNA for the CDR3 is TGTGCCAGCAGCTTAATCTCCGGGGAGCAGTTCTTC.

The chain employs TRBV7-3 and TRBJ2-3, with 9 bases fitting TRBD1. The germline V gene encodes CDR1 SGHTA and CDR2 FQGTGA. CDR3 length equals 15 residues. Trimming at V came to 5 bases and at J to 5 bases, leaving 8 bases not matched to a gene. The chain's CDR3 is CASSLTGGSGDTQYF. CDR3 nucleotides: TGTGCCAGCAGCCTGACAGGGGGTAGTGGAGATACGCAGTATTTT.

This chain uses TRBV29-1 with TRBJ2-3; D remains ambiguous. Germline CDR1 SQVTM, CDR2 ANQGSEA. The V gene lost 3 bases and the J gene lost 1 base, with 8 bases spanning the gap. This CDR3 spans 13 amino acids. The CDR3 nucleotides read TGCAGCGTTGAGTCCTCCGGCACAGATACGCAGTATTTT. Its protein product is CSVESSGTDTQYF.

The chain is built from TRBV6-1 and TRBJ1-2; 10 bases are a match to TRBD1. J was trimmed by 7 bases and V by 6 bases; bases with no gene match: 5. The CDR3 is 13 amino acids. From germline, CDR1 is MNHNS and CDR2 SASEGT. Written as DNA, the CDR3 is TGTGCCAGCAGCATCGACAGGGGGCTTGGCTACACCTTC. It specifies CASSIDRGLGYTF.

The rearrangement links TRBV6-5 to TRBJ1-4; D is uncertain. Trimming shortened V by 0 bases and J by 6 bases, and 17 bases separated the two germline ends. CDR1 and CDR2 (germline): MNHEY, SVGAGI. This CDR3 contains 17 residues. The CDR3 nucleotides read TGTGCCAGCAGTTACTCGGCGCGGGCGCGGGGTTATGAAAAACTGTTTTTT. It codes for CASSYSARARGYEKLFF.

Many counts were recorded for this clonotype. The gene calls are TRBV29-1 and TRBJ1-2; D is unclear. This CDR3 has 13 residues. Germline assignment: CDR1 SQVTM and CDR2 ANQGSEA. V was pared by 2 bases and J by 5 bases, with 12 bases between. Here the CDR3 reads CSVERATGYGYTF. Written as DNA, the CDR3 is TGCAGCGTTGAAAGGGCCACGGGGTATGGCTACACCTTC.

This sequence joins TRBV20-1 and TRBJ1-1, with D uncertain. The CDR3 is made up of 11 amino acids. CDR1 and CDR2 from the germline V gene are DFQATT and SNEGSKA (reference sequence). The V gene lost 7 bases and the J gene lost 2 bases, with 8 bases spanning the gap. In DNA form, the CDR3 reads TGCAGTGTACAGCTAAACACTGAAGCTTTCTTT. Protein product: CSVQLNTEAFF.

The chain carries TRBV7-9 and TRBJ1-5; no firm D call. The CDR3 extends over 14 amino acids. Germline CDR1 is SEHNR and CDR2 is FQNEAQ (reference sequence). Trimming took 4 bases from V and 3 from J, leaving 10 bases between them. The DNA for the CDR3 is TGTGCCAGCAGCTCCACGCGCTCCAATCAGCCCCAGCATTTT. It codes for CASSSTRSNQPQHF.

The chain links TRBV5-4 to TRBJ1-2; 7 bases align to TRBD1. V lost 4 bases and J lost 1; bases outside the gene matches: 4. The germline V gene has CDR1 SGHNT and CDR2 YYREEE (reference sequence). The CDR3 extends over 14 amino acids. As DNA, the CDR3 is TGTGCCAGCAGCAAACAGGGGATTAACTATGGCTACACCTTC. Residues: CASSKQGINYGYTF.

This clonotype occurred many times. The chain employs TRBV18 and TRBJ1-4; D gene unclear. The germline CDR1 and CDR2 sequences are KGHSH and LQKENI. CDR3 length: 11 amino acids. Trimming left V 8 bases short and J 7 bases short, with 8 bases between. The CDR3: CASSPGEKLFF. CDR3 nucleotides: TGTGCCAGCAGTCCAGGTGAAAAACTGTTTTTT.

A few counts support this clonotype. The V and J genes are TRBV20-1 and TRBJ1-2, with D possibly matching TRBD1 (5 bases). Trimming removed 3 bases at V and 5 bases at J, with 16 bases between. Per germline, CDR1 DFQATT and CDR2 SNEGSKA (reference sequence). The CDR3 has 14 residues. The CDR3 spells CSASPQGLLYGYTF. In DNA, the CDR3 is TGCAGTGCTAGCCCTCAGGGACTCCTTTATGGCTACACCTTC.

This chain connects TRBV11-1 to TRBJ2-7; 10 bases are shared with TRBD1. The CDR3 is made up of 17 amino acids. The junction had 9 bases not matched to a gene; V was cut back by 1 base and J by 3 bases. The germline V gene encodes CDR1 SGHAT and CDR2 FQDESV (reference sequence). CDR3 sequence reads: CASSLVSSGQGNYEQYF. DNA for the CDR3: TGTGCCAGCAGCTTAGTGTCGTCGGGACAGGGGAACTACGAGCAGTACTTC.

The genes are TRBV29-1 and TRBJ1-4, with D perhaps matching TRBD1 (6 bases). This CDR3 contains 14 residues. V dropped 6 bases and J dropped 0 bases, with 11 bases sitting between them. Per the germline V gene, CDR1 is SQVTM and CDR2 is ANQGSEA. Here the CDR3 DNA reads TGCAGCGTGGGGGCTGGGACAACTAATGAAAAACTGTTTTTT. Protein: CSVGAGTTNEKLFF.

The gene calls are TRBV20-1 and TRBJ2-2; D may be TRBD2 (5 bases). CDR1 is DFQATT and CDR2 is SNEGSKA in the germline V gene (reference sequence). Trimming took off 5 bases at V and 0 bases at J, with 13 bases between the two ends. The CDR3 sequence is 15 residues long. The CDR3 nucleotides read TGCAGTGCTGTTGCGGGCGCCGCGAACACCGGGGAGCTGTTTTTT. Translating gives CSAVAGAANTGELFF.